The 32 T cell receptor beta chains below all came from one sample that was sequenced in a study of blood T cell repertoires in COVID-19. Using immunoSEQ multiplex PCR, the repertoire was profiled, and TCRdb retains in-frame clones only, with some absent. The repertoire holds some 130,000 clones, with approximately 82% as singletons. What was sequenced was peripheral blood. These receptors all stem from a man aged 60-69 years who had recovered from COVID-19.

The J gene is TRBJ1-2, the V gene TRBV6-2 or TRBV6-3, with D maybe TRBD1 (6 bases). The length of the CDR3 is 16 residues. V lost 4 bases, J lost 3 bases, and 18 bases lay in between. In germline, CDR1 is MNHEY, CDR2 SVGEGT. The CDR3 region has the DNA TGTGCCAGCAGTTGGGTGTGGGACACCGTTTACTATGGCTACACCTTC. The encoded protein is CASSWVWDTVYYGYTF.

This chain connects TRBV9 to TRBJ2-5, with a weak D call TRBD2 (6 bases). The V end was cut by 0 bases, the J end by 3 bases, with 6 bases between. Germline V gene sequence: CDR1 SGDLS, CDR2 YYNGEE. The CDR3 totals 13 residues. As DNA, the CDR3 is TGTGCCAGCAGCGTAGGGAGGGAAGAGACCCAGTACTTC. Translating gives CASSVGREETQYF.

The chain recombines TRBV4-1 with TRBJ1-6, with D unclear. The germline V gene has CDR1 MGHRA and CDR2 YSYEKL. The CDR3 loop spans 14 amino acids. V was trimmed by 4 bases and J by 11 bases, leaving 15 bases between them. CDR3 region: CASSLPEGLAPLHF. Written as DNA, the CDR3 is TGCGCCAGCAGCCTCCCCGAGGGTTTGGCACCCCTCCACTTT.

This clone was detected only once. The chain combines TRBV19 with TRBJ1-2; D might be TRBD1 (6 bases). This CDR3 region has 14 residues. Between the trimmed V and J ends, which lost 2 bases and 4 bases, there was a span of 11 bases. Germline loops: CDR1 LNHDA, CDR2 SQIVND (reference sequence). As DNA, the CDR3 is TGTGCCAGTAGTATAACACAGGGCGGCTATGGCTACACCTTC. Translated, it gives CASSITQGGYGYTF.

This clone was counted a few times. The chain joins TRBV7-9 to TRBJ1-1; 8 positions match TRBD1. The germline gives CDR1 SEHNR, CDR2 FQNEAQ (reference sequence). The CDR3 runs to 16 residues. J lost 6 bases, V lost 1 base, and 10 bases had no gene match. The chain's CDR3 is CASSLVRDRSLAEAFF. In DNA form, the CDR3 reads TGTGCCAGCAGCTTAGTACGGGACAGGAGTCTCGCTGAAGCTTTCTTT.

V is TRBV2 and J is TRBJ1-2; D ambiguous. With 5 bases removed from V and 4 bases from J, the gap between germline ends came to 17 bases. The germline gives CDR1 SNHLY, CDR2 FYNNEI. The CDR3 spans 15 residues. The CDR3: CASSLGEGYPYGYTF. The CDR3 coding sequence is TGTGCCAGCAGTCTCGGGGAGGGATACCCCTATGGCTACACCTTC. Full variable domain (missing parts from reference TRBV2 and TRBJ1-2): EPEVTQTPSHQVTQMGQEVILRCVPISNHLYFYWYRQILGQKVEFLVSFYNNEISEKSEIFDDQFSVERPDGSNFTLKIRSTKLEDSAMYFCASSLGEGYPYGYTFGSGTRLTVV.

V usage is TRBV7-2 and J usage is TRBJ2-1; the match to TRBD2 covers 11 bases. Unmatched junction bases numbered 11, after V lost 5 bases and J lost 2 bases. Germline assignment: CDR1 SGHTA and CDR2 FQGNSA. The CDR3 runs to 18 residues. The CDR3 loop is CASSLSPSGGTAYNEQFF. CDR3 DNA: TGTGCCAGCAGCCTGTCGCCTAGCGGGGGGACTGCCTACAATGAGCAGTTCTTC. The whole variable domain, filled in from reference TRBV7-2 and TRBJ2-1, reads GAGVSQSPSNKVTEKGKDVELRCDPISGHTALYWYRQSLGQGLEFLIYFQGNSAPDKSGLPSDRFSAERTGGSVSTLTIQRTQQEDSAVYLCASSLSPSGGTAYNEQFFGPGTRLTVL.

Only a few counts were recorded for this clone. The gene calls are TRBV19 and TRBJ2-2; 7 bases map to TRBD1. The CDR3 sequence is 15 residues long. Germline trimming cut 8 bases from V and 1 base from J; bases unmatched to any gene: 7. Per germline, CDR1 LNHDA and CDR2 SQIVND (reference sequence). CDR3 DNA sequence: TGTGCCAGTGGCACCAGGACAGGGAACACCGGGGAGCTGTTTTTT. Translation gives CASGTRTGNTGELFF. The full variable domain, with the rest looked up from reference TRBV19 and TRBJ2-2, is DGGITQSPKYLFRKEGQNVTLSCEQNLNHDAMYWYRQDPGQGLRLIYYSQIVNDFQKGDIAEGYSVSREKKESFPLTVTSAQKNPTAFYLCASGTRTGNTGELFFGEGSRLTVL.

This clone showed up just a few times. CDR3 region: CASSPHFPNNSPLHF. The CDR3 DNA reads TGTGCCAGCAGCCCACATTTCCCCAATAATTCACCCCTCCACTTT. The V gene is TRBV2, the J gene TRBJ1-6; D is undetermined. The germline gives CDR1 SNHLY, CDR2 FYNNEI. This CDR3 is 15 amino acids long. Trimming removed 6 bases at V and 5 bases at J, with 14 bases between.

In this sample, this clone turned up once. This chain links TRBV20-1 with TRBJ1-2; 8 nucleotides line up with TRBD1. V shed 3 bases, J shed 7 bases, and the junction held 7 bases outside the gene matches. This CDR3 is 13 amino acids long. Germline loops: CDR1 DFQATT, CDR2 SNEGSKA (reference sequence). The chain's CDR3 is CSASRGQGAGYTF. As DNA, the CDR3 is TGCAGTGCTAGTCGTGGGCAGGGGGCTGGCTACACCTTC.

The chain joins TRBV6-5 to TRBJ2-1; the match to TRBD2 covers 8 bases. After removal of 2 bases from V and 7 bases from J, the junction contained 4 bases not matched to a gene. Germline V gives CDR1 MNHEY, CDR2 SVGAGI. This CDR3 region has 14 residues. The CDR3 region has the DNA TGTGCCAGCAGTTACGGCGGGAGGAGTAATGAGCAGTTCTTC. This encodes CASSYGGRSNEQFF.

V is TRBV7-2 and J is TRBJ1-2; D gene ambiguous. Germline CDR1 and CDR2: SGHTA and FQGNSA. With 5 bases removed from V and 4 bases from J, the gap between germline ends came to 11 bases. This CDR3 spans 13 amino acids. The CDR3: CASSPGSSYGYTF. DNA of the CDR3: TGTGCCAGCAGCCCGGGGAGTTCCTATGGCTACACCTTC.

The chain joins TRBV28 to TRBJ1-6; TRBD1 matches at 11 bases. Germline V gene sequence: CDR1 MDHEN, CDR2 SYDVKM. The CDR3 contains 18 residues. The J segment lost 0 bases and the V segment lost 7 bases, leaving 8 bases of the junction unmatched. The CDR3 region is CASIPFGTGGSYNSPLHF. The CDR3 DNA follows: TGTGCCAGCATTCCTTTTGGGACAGGGGGCTCCTATAATTCACCCCTCCACTTT. Based on the CDR3 plus reference TRBV28 and TRBJ1-6, the full variable domain is DVKVTQSSRYLVKRTGEKVFLECVQDMDHENMFWYRQDPGLGLRLIYFSYDVKMKEKGDIPEGYSVSREKKERFSLILESASTNQTSMYLCASIPFGTGGSYNSPLHFGNGTRLTVT.

The chain uses TRBV4-3 and TRBJ1-6; 8 bases align to TRBD1. V trimming: 1 base; J trimming: 9 bases; junction bases outside the gene matches: 5. This CDR3 has 15 residues. CDR1 is LGHNA, CDR2 YSLEER, per germline. The chain's CDR3 is CASSQVGQGGSPLHF. CDR3 nucleotides: TGCGCCAGCAGCCAAGTAGGACAGGGTGGTTCACCCCTCCACTTT.

V gene TRBV30 combines with J gene TRBJ2-7; 8 bases align to TRBD2. CDR3 length: 14 residues. Germline trimming cut 5 bases from V and 0 bases from J; bases unmatched to any gene: 6. In germline, CDR1 is GTSNPN, CDR2 SVGIG (reference sequence). CDR3 nucleotides: TGTGCCTGGGCCCGACTAGCGCCCTCCTACGAGCAGTACTTC. It specifies CAWARLAPSYEQYF. The variable domain in full, completed from reference TRBV30 and TRBJ2-7, reads SQTIHQWPATLVQPVGSPLSLECTVEGTSNPNLYWYRQAAGRGLQLLFYSVGIGQISSEVPQNLSASRPQDRQFILSSKKLLLSDSGFYLCAWARLAPSYEQYFGPGTRLTVT.

This chain links TRBV28 with TRBJ2-5, with D unresolved. Germline V CDR1 and CDR2: MDHEN, SYDVKM. The CDR3 consists of 13 residues. Trimming pared 6 bases from V and 1 base from J, leaving 9 bases between. CDR3 sequence (DNA): TGTGCCAGCAGAAGTCCGGGCCAAGAGACCCAGTACTTC. Residues: CASRSPGQETQYF.

The CDR3 loop is CASRTGGAYTEAFF. The CDR3 DNA reads as TGTGCCAGCAGGACAGGGGGCGCTTACACTGAAGCTTTCTTT. The chain recombines TRBV27 with TRBJ1-1; 10 nucleotides align to TRBD1. V was pared by 6 bases and J by 3 bases, with 4 bases of the junction left unmatched. The CDR3 covers 14 residues. CDR1 and CDR2 from the germline V gene are MNHEY and SMNVEV (reference sequence).

This clone was seen a few times. This chain links TRBV18 with TRBJ1-2, with D possibly being TRBD1 (6 bases). The germline CDR1 and CDR2 sequences are KGHSH and LQKENI. The CDR3 is 14 amino acids. Trimming took off 5 bases at V and 2 bases at J, with 12 bases between the two ends. The CDR3 DNA reads as TGTGCCAGCTCATCCGGACAGTCCAACTATGGCTACACCTTC. It translates to CASSSGQSNYGYTF.

The V and J genes are TRBV5-1 and TRBJ1-1, with D tentatively TRBD1 (5 bases). This CDR3 comprises 13 residues. Trimming shortened V by 2 bases and J by 4 bases, and 9 bases separated the two germline ends. Per the germline V gene, CDR1 is SGHRS and CDR2 is YFSETQ. DNA for the CDR3: TGCGCCAGCAGCTTAGGGAGGGGCACTGAAGCTTTCTTT. Translated: CASSLGRGTEAFF.

The chain joins TRBV7-2 to TRBJ2-1; D gene uncertain. Per the germline V gene, CDR1 is SGHTA and CDR2 is FQGNSA. This CDR3 region has 12 residues. Trimming stripped 5 bases from V and 8 bases from J, with 10 bases between. The CDR3 reads CASSPDIYEQFF. The CDR3 DNA sequence: TGTGCCAGCAGCCCCGACATATATGAGCAGTTCTTC.

The chain couples TRBV24-1 to TRBJ2-3, with 7 nucleotides matching TRBD2. This CDR3 comprises 15 residues. Germline loops: CDR1 KGHDR, CDR2 SFDVKD. Trimming at V came to 3 bases and at J to 10 bases, leaving 12 bases not matched to a gene. The chain's CDR3 is CATSDSRRGVSAQYF. CDR3 in DNA: TGTGCCACCAGTGATAGCCGTCGGGGGGTTAGTGCGCAGTATTTT.

V is TRBV6-4 and J is TRBJ2-2; 9 bases fit TRBD1. Germline loops: CDR1 MRHNA, CDR2 SNTAGT. The J segment lost 5 bases and the V segment lost 5 bases, leaving 3 bases of the junction unmatched. This CDR3 has 14 residues. The DNA for the CDR3 is TGTGCCAGCAGTCTCGGACAGGGGACCGGGGAGCTGTTTTTT. It specifies CASSLGQGTGELFF.

V usage is TRBV10-3 and J usage is TRBJ2-1, with 8 nucleotides matching TRBD2. From germline, CDR1 is ENHRY and CDR2 SYGVKD. Trimming cost V 6 bases and J 8 bases; bases outside gene matches: 12. This CDR3 contains 15 residues. CDR3 DNA sequence: TGTGCCATCAGGTGGGCTAGCGGGTCTCAGGATGAGCAGTTCTTC. Protein: CAIRWASGSQDEQFF.

V gene TRBV19 combines with J gene TRBJ1-2, with D tentatively TRBD1 (5 bases). V was trimmed by 1 base and J by 8 bases, leaving 23 bases between them. The germline CDR1 and CDR2 sequences are LNHDA and SQIVND (reference sequence). The CDR3 sequence is 17 residues long. CDR3 protein: CASSIAGTLKPAGGYTF. In DNA form, the CDR3 reads TGTGCCAGTAGTATAGCCGGGACTCTCAAACCAGCGGGAGGCTACACCTTC.

This clone showed up just a few times. V is TRBV5-1 and J is TRBJ1-1; D remains ambiguous. The CDR3 contains 15 residues. Per the germline V gene, CDR1 is SGHRS and CDR2 is YFSETQ. Trimming shortened V by 4 bases and J by 0 bases, and 13 bases separated the two germline ends. The CDR3 sequence: CASSPSGSLNTEAFF. The CDR3 coding sequence is TGCGCCAGCAGCCCTTCTGGCTCGCTGAACACTGAAGCTTTCTTT.

This chain links TRBV28 with TRBJ1-2, with D unclear. Germline CDR1 and CDR2: MDHEN and SYDVKM. The ends were cut back, 6 bases at V and 9 bases at J, with 23 bases in the middle. The CDR3 has 15 amino acids. This CDR3 is CASREHPGILVSYTF. In DNA, the CDR3 is TGTGCCAGCAGGGAACATCCCGGGATTCTCGTAAGCTACACCTTC.

The sample holds a few counts of this clone. V gene TRBV3-1 (or the pseudogene TRBV3-2) combines with J gene TRBJ1-2, with TRBD1 as a possible D gene (6 bases). CDR1 is LGHDT, CDR2 YNNKEL, per germline (reference sequence). CDR3 length: 14 residues. The V end was cut by 0 bases, the J end by 7 bases, with 12 bases between. The CDR3 nucleotides read TGTGCCAGCAGCCAAGAAGGGGGGGCAGCTGGCTACACCTTC. This translates into CASSQEGGAAGYTF.

This chain joins TRBV12-3 or TRBV12-4 and TRBJ2-7, with D possibly being TRBD2 (6 bases). The CDR3 sequence is 13 residues long. V was trimmed by 6 bases and J by 7 bases, leaving 16 bases between them. The CDR3 region has the DNA TGTGCCAGCAGCGGAGGGCCCTCGGGGGAGCAGTACTTC. Translation gives CASSGGPSGEQYF.

This clone was recorded only once. The chain is built from TRBV5-4 and TRBJ2-3, with D possibly matching TRBD2 (6 bases). The CDR3 is made up of 15 amino acids. Germline CDR1 and CDR2: SGHNT and YYREEE (reference sequence). The V end lost 0 bases, the J end lost 3 bases, and 11 bases lay between the germline ends. As DNA, the CDR3 is TGTGCCAGCAGCTTGGAACGGGAGAATACAGATACGCAGTATTTT. This codes for CASSLERENTDTQYF.

The chain couples TRBV18 to TRBJ2-2; 11 bases align to TRBD1. J was trimmed by 4 bases and V by 6 bases; bases with no gene match: 4. This CDR3 is built from 15 residues. Germline V gene sequence: CDR1 KGHSH, CDR2 LQKENI. In nucleotides, the CDR3 is TGTGCCAGCTCCCGGGACAGGGGGAGCACCGGGGAGCTGTTTTTT. Translated: CASSRDRGSTGELFF.

The chain recombines TRBV3-1 (or the pseudogene TRBV3-2) with TRBJ2-1, with a weak D call TRBD1 (6 bases). V shed 4 bases and J shed 3 bases, with 10 bases lying between them. The CDR3 consists of 14 residues. CDR1 LGHDT and CDR2 YNNKEL come from the germline V gene (reference sequence). This CDR3 is CASSRRTDYNEQFF. CDR3 DNA sequence: TGTGCCAGCAGCCGAAGGACAGACTACAATGAGCAGTTCTTC.

V is TRBV18 and J is TRBJ1-6, with 9 bases fitting TRBD1. V shed 6 bases and J 5 bases; nucleotides not matched to a gene: 5. This CDR3 contains 15 residues. Germline values: CDR1 KGHSH, CDR2 LQKENI. This CDR3 reads CASSPRQGDNSPLHF. The CDR3, as DNA: TGTGCCAGCTCGCCTAGACAGGGGGATAATTCACCCCTCCACTTT.